This TCR beta chain was captured by sequencing in a study of CXCR3-negative and CXCR3-positive naive CD8 T cells (dated by TCRdb to between 2019 and 2020). About the study as a whole: In total, about 130 million TRB reads were obtained, or roughly 1.5 +/- 0.3 million reads per library. Diversity and physicochemical repertoire analyses covered around 10 donors pooled from two independent experiments. For the TRBV-TRBJ cluster analysis, the naive subsets came from roughly 5 donors, while the memory cells came from 3 donors. Findings and caveats that apply to the study as a whole: Because surface CD5, which is linked to self-reactivity in mice, was comparable between the naive subsets, TCR interaction strength was also inferred from TRB CDR3 physicochemical properties. TRBV-TRBJ usage was similar between naive CXCR3-negative and CXCR3-positive cells from the same donor, while memory cells showed distinct patterns. Comparably high repertoire diversity was found in both naive subsets, whereas much lower repertoire diversity was found in memory CD8+ T cells. Freshly isolated PBMCs were used for most assays because CXCR3 expression partially decreased after cryopreservation.

For every CD8+ T cell subset, 250,000 to 300,000 cells were flow-sorted straight into RLT lysis buffer, and each subset was sorted in triplicate. Peripheral blood mononuclear cells were isolated from buffy coats using standard density gradient centrifugation. Total RNA was extracted from sorted cells with an RNeasy Mini Kit. Turning to this clonotype: The antigen it binds to is not known.

The CDR3 has 14 amino acids, counting the end cysteine and phenylalanine. Only the protein is on record. Sequencing took place on a NextSeq 550. The Human TCR Profiling Kit (MiLaboratory) was used to prepare UMI-labeled 5' RACE TRB cDNA libraries. The full amount of extracted RNA was used for cDNA synthesis, and the full amount of resulting cDNA was used for PCR amplification. Libraries were prepared in parallel using an identical number of PCR cycles. Per the source publication's procedure: With a minimum of two reads required per UMI, MIGEC and MiXCR pulled out about 50,000 +/- 10,000 unique UMI-labeled TRB cDNA molecules from each library. Each library averaged roughly 36,000 +/- 9,600 functional in-frame TRB CDR3 nucleotide clonotypes without stop codons. After downsampling to 5000 UMI-labeled TRB molecules per sample, diversity metrics, including normalized Shannon-Wiener and Chao1, were computed in VDJtools. Clonotype-size-weighted physicochemical properties of the central five CDR3 residues (interaction energy, strength, volume and Kidera factor 4) were computed in VDJtools. TCRdb reprocessed the reads and assigns one entry to each CDR3 protein sequence, leaving out DNA. The V and J calls, along with clone size, are taken from TCRdb and not from the paper's own processing. This sample's table has entries for about 57,000 distinct CDR3 sequences. The ten largest clones capture about 20% of the sample.

This chain is built from TRBV12-3 or TRBV12-4 and TRBJ2-7; lacking DNA, the TRBD1 call made by TCRdb goes unchecked. This receptor was identified in a human donor in good health. Some clones in this sample may be carry-over from other donors' samples. The sample consisted of memory CD8+ T cells from blood. Per the publication, the cell subset or site label means: conventional CD8+ memory T cells (TMEM), sorted as controls. CDR3 loop: CASSSVRGNYEQYF.